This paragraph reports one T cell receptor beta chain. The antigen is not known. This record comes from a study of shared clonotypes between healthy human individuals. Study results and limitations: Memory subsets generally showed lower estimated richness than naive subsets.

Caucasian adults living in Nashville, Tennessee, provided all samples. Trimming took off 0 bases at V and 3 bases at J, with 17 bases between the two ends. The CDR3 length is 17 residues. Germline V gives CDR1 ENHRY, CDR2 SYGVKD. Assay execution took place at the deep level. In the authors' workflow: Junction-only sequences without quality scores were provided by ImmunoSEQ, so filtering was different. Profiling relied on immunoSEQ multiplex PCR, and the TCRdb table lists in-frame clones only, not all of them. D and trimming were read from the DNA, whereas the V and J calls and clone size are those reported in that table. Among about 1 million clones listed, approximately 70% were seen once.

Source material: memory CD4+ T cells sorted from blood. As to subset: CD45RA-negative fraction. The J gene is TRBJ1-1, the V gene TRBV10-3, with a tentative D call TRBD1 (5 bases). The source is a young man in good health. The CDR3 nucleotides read TGTGCCATCAGTGAGTCGAAGTTGGGGGGAGTAGACACTGAAGCTTTCTTT. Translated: CAISESKLGGVDTEAFF.